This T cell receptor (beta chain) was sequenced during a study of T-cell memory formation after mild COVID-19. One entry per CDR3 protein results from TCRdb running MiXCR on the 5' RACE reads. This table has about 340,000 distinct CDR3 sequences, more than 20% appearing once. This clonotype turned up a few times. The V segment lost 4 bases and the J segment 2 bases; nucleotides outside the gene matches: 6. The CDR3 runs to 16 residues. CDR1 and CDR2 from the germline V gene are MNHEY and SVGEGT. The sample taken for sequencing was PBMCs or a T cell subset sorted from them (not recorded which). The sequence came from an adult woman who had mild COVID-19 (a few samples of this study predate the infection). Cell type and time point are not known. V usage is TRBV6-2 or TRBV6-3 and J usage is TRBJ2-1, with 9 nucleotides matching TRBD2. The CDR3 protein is CASSSASSGAYNEQFF. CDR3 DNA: TGTGCCAGCAGTTCCGCCTCTAGCGGGGCCTACAATGAGCAGTTCTTC.